The 8 T cell receptor beta chains in this list originate from one sample, sequenced in a study of T cell responses to AZD1222 COVID-19 vaccine (dated by TCRdb to about 2021). Library preparation used the immunoSEQ multiplex PCR assay. As stored in TCRdb, this immuneACCESS dataset retains in-frame rearrangements with V and J assigned. A fraction of the clones does not appear; measured against another copy, unresolved V genes explain less than half of the discrepancy, and the remainder lacks a known reason. The sample contains 130,000 or so clones, 70% to 90% of them found a single time. The leading ten clones occupy more than 2.5% of the sample. The time point label on this specimen signifies: baseline before first vaccination. Sequences were derived from peripheral blood, sampled on day 0 of AZD1222 vaccination. The receptors were gathered from an adult in good health.

CDR3 region: CASSPPGQGNTEAFF. The CDR3 DNA sequence: TGTGCCAGCAGTCCCCCGGGACAGGGGAACACTGAAGCTTTCTTT. The chain recombines TRBV28 with TRBJ1-1, with 9 bases aligning to TRBD1. This CDR3 comprises 15 residues. The J segment lost 1 base and the V segment lost 5 bases, leaving 5 bases of the junction unmatched. Germline lookup yields CDR1 MDHEN and CDR2 SYDVKM. Combining the CDR3 with reference TRBV28 and TRBJ1-1 gives the whole variable domain DVKVTQSSRYLVKRTGEKVFLECVQDMDHENMFWYRQDPGLGLRLIYFSYDVKMKEKGDIPEGYSVSREKKERFSLILESASTNQTSMYLCASSPPGQGNTEAFFGQGTRLTVV.

V usage is TRBV23-1 and J usage is TRBJ1-5, with TRBD1 as a possible D gene (6 bases). TRBV23-1 is placed among ORFs of uncertain function. CDR3 length: 14 residues. V lost 4 bases, J lost 6 bases, and 13 bases lay in between. The CDR3 nucleotides are TGCGCCAGCAGTCGGGGGCAGGGAGGTCAGCCCCAGCATTTT. This sequence encodes CASSRGQGGQPQHF.

This chain joins TRBV7-9 and TRBJ1-2, with 10 positions matching TRBD1. The V segment lost 4 bases and the J segment 8 bases; nucleotides outside the gene matches: 13. The CDR3 loop spans 16 amino acids. CDR1 and CDR2 (germline): SEHNR, FQNEAQ (reference sequence). CDR3 protein: CASSSFSLGQGGGYTF. The CDR3 nucleotides read TGTGCCAGCAGCTCGTTCAGCCTCGGACAGGGGGGAGGCTACACCTTC.

The chain joins TRBV4-1 to TRBJ2-3, with 8 bases lining up with TRBD2. The CDR3 runs to 19 residues. The junction had 16 bases not matched to a gene; V was cut back by 1 base and J by 4 bases. Germline V lookup: CDR1 MGHRA, CDR2 YSYEKL. The CDR3 DNA sequence: TGCGCCAGCAGCCAAGTGGGAAGCGGGAGAATGATCTTCTCAGATACGCAGTATTTT. The encoded protein is CASSQVGSGRMIFSDTQYF.

The chain couples TRBV10-3 to TRBJ2-7; TRBD2 is a possible D gene (5 bases). The germline gives CDR1 ENHRY, CDR2 SYGVKD. There are 13 residues in the CDR3. V shed 1 base and J shed 7 bases, with 11 bases lying between them. CDR3 DNA sequence: TGTGCCATCAGTGAGTTCGCGGGTGGGGAGCAGTACTTC. It encodes CAISEFAGGEQYF.

This chain connects TRBV5-6 to TRBJ1-2; D may be TRBD1 (6 bases). CDR1 is SGHDT, CDR2 YYEEEE, per germline. V lost 1 base and J 8 bases, leaving 15 bases between the germline ends. This CDR3 region has 14 residues. The chain's CDR3 is CASSLRTGPGGYTF. The CDR3, as DNA: TGTGCCAGCAGCTTGAGAACAGGGCCCGGGGGCTACACCTTC.

The chain joins TRBV10-3 to TRBJ2-1, with 8 nucleotides matching TRBD1. The CDR3 covers 15 residues. Looked up from germline, CDR1 is ENHRY and CDR2 is SYGVKD. J gave up 13 bases and V 3 bases, and 14 bases lay outside the gene matches. Here the CDR3 reads CAISESGTGLEGQFF. CDR3 bases: TGTGCCATCAGTGAATCCGGGACAGGCCTAGAAGGACAGTTCTTC.

V and J are TRBV10-1 and TRBJ1-4; D not resolved. Trimming shortened V by 9 bases and J by 4 bases, and 15 bases separated the two germline ends. The CDR3 consists of 14 residues. The V gene's germline CDR1 is WNHNN and CDR2 SYGVQD (reference sequence). The CDR3 is CASPSRRFNEKLFF. Here the CDR3 DNA reads TGCGCCAGTCCATCCCGACGGTTTAATGAAAAACTGTTTTTT.